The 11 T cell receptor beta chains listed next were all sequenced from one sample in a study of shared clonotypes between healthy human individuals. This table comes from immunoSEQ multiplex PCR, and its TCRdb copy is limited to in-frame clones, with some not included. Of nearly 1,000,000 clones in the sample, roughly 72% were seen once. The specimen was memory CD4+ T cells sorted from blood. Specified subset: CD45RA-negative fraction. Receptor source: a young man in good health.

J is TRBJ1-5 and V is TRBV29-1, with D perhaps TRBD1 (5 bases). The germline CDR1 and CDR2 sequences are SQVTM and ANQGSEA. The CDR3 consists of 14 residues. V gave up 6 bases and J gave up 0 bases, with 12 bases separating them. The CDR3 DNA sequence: TGCAGCGTAAGGGGTGCCCTTAGCAATCAGCCCCAGCATTTT. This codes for CSVRGALSNQPQHF.

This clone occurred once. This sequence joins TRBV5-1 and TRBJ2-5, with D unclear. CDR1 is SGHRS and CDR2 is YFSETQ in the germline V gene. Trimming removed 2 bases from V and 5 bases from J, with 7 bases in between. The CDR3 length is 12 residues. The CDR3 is CASSLVMETQYF. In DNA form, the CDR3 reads TGCGCCAGCAGCTTAGTTATGGAGACCCAGTACTTC.

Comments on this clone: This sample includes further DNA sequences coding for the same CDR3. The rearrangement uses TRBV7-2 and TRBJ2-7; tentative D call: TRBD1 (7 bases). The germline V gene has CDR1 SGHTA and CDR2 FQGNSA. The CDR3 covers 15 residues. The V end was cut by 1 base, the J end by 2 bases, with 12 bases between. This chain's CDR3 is CASSLGQGGTYEQYF. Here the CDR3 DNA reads TGTGCCAGCAGCTTAGGACAGGGAGGAACCTACGAGCAGTACTTC.

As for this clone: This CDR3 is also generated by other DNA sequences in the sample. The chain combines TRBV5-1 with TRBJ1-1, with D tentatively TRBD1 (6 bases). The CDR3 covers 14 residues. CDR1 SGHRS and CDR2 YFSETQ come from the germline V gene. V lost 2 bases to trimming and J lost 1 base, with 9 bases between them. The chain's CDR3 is CASSLGRGNTEAFF. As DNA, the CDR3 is TGCGCCAGCAGCTTAGGCAGGGGGAACACTGAAGCTTTCTTT. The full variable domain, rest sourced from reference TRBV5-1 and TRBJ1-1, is KAGVTQTPRYLIKTRGQQVTLSCSPISGHRSVSWYQQTPGQGLQFLFEYFSETQRNKGNFPGRFSGRQFSNSRSEMNVSTLELGDSALYLCASSLGRGNTEAFFGQGTRLTVV.

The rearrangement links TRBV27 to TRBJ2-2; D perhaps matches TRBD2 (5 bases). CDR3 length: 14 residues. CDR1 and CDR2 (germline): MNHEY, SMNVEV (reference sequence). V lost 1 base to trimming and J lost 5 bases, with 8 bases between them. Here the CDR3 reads CASSLYSGTGELFF. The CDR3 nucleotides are TGTGCCAGCAGTTTATACTCGGGAACCGGGGAGCTGTTTTTT.

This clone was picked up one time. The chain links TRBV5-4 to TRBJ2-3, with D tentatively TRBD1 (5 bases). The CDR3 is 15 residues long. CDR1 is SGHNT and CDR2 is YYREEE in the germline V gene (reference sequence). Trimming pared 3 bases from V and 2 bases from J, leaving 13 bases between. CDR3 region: CASSSPQGITDTQYF. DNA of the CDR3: TGTGCCAGCAGCTCCCCTCAGGGTATCACAGATACGCAGTATTTT.

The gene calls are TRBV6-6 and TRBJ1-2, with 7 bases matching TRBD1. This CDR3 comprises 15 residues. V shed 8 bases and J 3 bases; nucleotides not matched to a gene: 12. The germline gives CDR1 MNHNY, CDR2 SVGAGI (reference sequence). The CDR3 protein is CASLGAGGTDYGYTF. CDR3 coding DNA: TGTGCCAGCCTTGGGGCGGGGGGGACAGACTATGGCTACACCTTC.

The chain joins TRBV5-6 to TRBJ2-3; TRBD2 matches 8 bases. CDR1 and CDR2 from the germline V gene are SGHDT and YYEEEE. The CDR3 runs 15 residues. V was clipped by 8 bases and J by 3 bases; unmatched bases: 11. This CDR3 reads CASLIAGRSTDTQYF. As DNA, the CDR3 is TGTGCCAGTTTAATAGCGGGGAGGTCGACAGATACGCAGTATTTT.

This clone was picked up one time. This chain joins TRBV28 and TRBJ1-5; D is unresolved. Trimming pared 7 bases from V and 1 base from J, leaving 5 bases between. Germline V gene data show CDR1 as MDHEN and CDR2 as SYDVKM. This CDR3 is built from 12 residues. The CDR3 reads CASMGSNQPQHF. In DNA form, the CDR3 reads TGTGCCAGCATGGGGAGCAATCAGCCCCAGCATTTT.

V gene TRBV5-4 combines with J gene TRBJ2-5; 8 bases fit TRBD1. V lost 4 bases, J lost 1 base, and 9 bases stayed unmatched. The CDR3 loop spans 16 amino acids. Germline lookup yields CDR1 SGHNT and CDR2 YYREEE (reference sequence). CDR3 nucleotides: TGTGCCAGCAGCGGAGGGACAGGAAACACCCAAGAGACCCAGTACTTC. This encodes CASSGGTGNTQETQYF.

CDR3 amino acids: CASSGETGSYEQYF. In nucleotides, the CDR3 is TGTGCCAGCAGTGGTGAGACAGGCTCCTACGAGCAGTACTTC. The chain employs TRBV6-1 and TRBJ2-7, with D perhaps matching TRBD1 (6 bases). Germline CDR1 MNHNS, CDR2 SASEGT. CDR3 size: 14 residues. Trimming cost V 4 bases and J 0 bases, with 10 bases left between them.